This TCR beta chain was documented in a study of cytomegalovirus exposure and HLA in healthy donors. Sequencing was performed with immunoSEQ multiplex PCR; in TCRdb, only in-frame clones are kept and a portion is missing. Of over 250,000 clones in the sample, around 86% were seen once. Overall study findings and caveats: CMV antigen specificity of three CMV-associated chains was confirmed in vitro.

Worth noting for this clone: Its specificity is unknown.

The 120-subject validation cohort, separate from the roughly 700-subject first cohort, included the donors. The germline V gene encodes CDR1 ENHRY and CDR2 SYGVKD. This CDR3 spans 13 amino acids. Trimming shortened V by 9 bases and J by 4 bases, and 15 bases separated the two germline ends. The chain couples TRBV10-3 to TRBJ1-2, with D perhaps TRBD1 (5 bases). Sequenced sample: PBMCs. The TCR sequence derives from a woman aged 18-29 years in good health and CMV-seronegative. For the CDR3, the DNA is TGTGCCATTCGATCGGGGGGTGGCTATGGCTACACCTTC. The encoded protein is CAIRSGGGYGYTF.